Listed here is a single T cell receptor (beta chain). Its antigen is not known. The data originate from a study of T cell responses to AZD1222 COVID-19 vaccine. The method was immunoSEQ multiplex PCR; TCRdb's version includes in-frame clones alone and lacks a portion of them. The sample holds 200,000 to 250,000 clones, roughly 91% seen once. General observations from the study: Seropositivity was recorded at baseline in only a handful of AZD1222 recipients. Per reports, nearly half of all spike-specific TCRs target regions that are unmutated in variants.

The sequence was obtained from an adult in good health. The source was peripheral blood, collected on day 0 of MenACWY control vaccination.

The CDR3 nucleotides are TGCGCCAGCAGCCAAGTCTTTGCCTCTAGCACAGATACGCAGTATTTT. Residues: CASSQVFASSTDTQYF. The rearrangement joins TRBV4-1 to TRBJ2-3; D gene uncertain. Trimming cost V 1 base and J 0 bases, with 11 bases left between them. Germline V CDR1 and CDR2: MGHRA, YSYEKL. The CDR3 length is 16 residues.